This record looks at one T cell receptor beta chain sequence and its context. The antigen remains undetermined. The ends were cut back, 6 bases at V and 9 bases at J, with 13 bases in the middle. CDR3 size: 12 residues. Germline CDR1 SGHRS, CDR2 YFSETQ. This sample was included in a study of lymphopenia after photon versus proton radiotherapy. Clones were read by immunoSEQ multiplex PCR, and TCRdb kept only the in-frame ones, dropping some. The sample includes approximately 170,000 clones, approximately 90% of them seen just once. Study results and limitations: Larger post-nadir TCR diversity loss correlated inversely with survival in deceased patients. After the lymphocyte nadir, photon-treated repertoires showed oligoclonal expansion, especially of CD8+ Temra cells. Relative stability marked proton patients; photon patients lost diversity and naive cells. Only patients who died were analyzed for survival; proton advantage is unproven.

The receptor comes from a middle-aged man with gastric cancer. The material was peripheral blood, obtained from a patient treated with photon-based radiotherapy. The chain joins TRBV5-1 to TRBJ2-1; D call uncertain. The DNA of the CDR3 is TGCGCCAGCAACGTCCCGACGGGTGAGCAGTTCTTC. Protein: CASNVPTGEQFF.